The 25 T cell receptor beta chains in this list originate from one sample, sequenced in a study of HIV-infected patients and healthy controls. No cell fractionation was done, so the repertoire covers all unsorted peripheral blood T cells. About 480 ng RNA was reverse transcribed with alpha and beta constant-region primers. Separate chain-specific third strand synthesis with multiplexing indices produced the alpha and beta libraries. One entry per CDR3 protein, called by TCRdb with MiXCR from the 5' RACE reads. The sample records 18,000 or so distinct CDR3 sequences, more than 10% being singletons. Sequenced: blood. All receptors derive from an adult in good health.

This clonotype was found many times. This chain joins TRBV14 and TRBJ1-2; no clear D gene. V lost 1 base to trimming and J lost 8 bases, with 11 bases between them. CDR3 length: 13 residues. Germline lookup yields CDR1 SGHDN and CDR2 FVKESK. The CDR3 region has the DNA TGTGCCAGCAGCCAAGGGAGGGCTCAAGGCTACACCTTC. This translates into CASSQGRAQGYTF.

This clonotype was detected many times. The chain joins TRBV29-1 to TRBJ1-2; 8 bases are a match to TRBD1. Germline lookup yields CDR1 SQVTM and CDR2 ANQGSEA. This CDR3 has 11 amino acids. With 7 bases clipped from V and 6 bases from J, the junction kept 4 bases outside the gene matches. The CDR3 spells CSGGTGDGYTF. The CDR3 DNA follows: TGCAGCGGTGGGACAGGTGATGGCTACACCTTC.

This clonotype was recorded at least ten times. The chain is built from TRBV19 and TRBJ2-7, with no clear D. This CDR3 region has 14 residues. Trimming took off 1 base at V and 2 bases at J, with 9 bases between the two ends. The germline CDR1 and CDR2 sequences are LNHDA and SQIVND (reference sequence). CDR3 protein: CASSIARGAYEQYF. CDR3 bases: TGTGCCAGTAGTATAGCCCGCGGAGCCTACGAGCAGTACTTC.

This clonotype is classed as medium-sized. The genes are TRBV5-1 and TRBJ2-1; 9 nucleotides match TRBD2. V lost 4 bases and J lost 8; bases outside the gene matches: 7. The CDR3 length is 14 residues. Germline V gives CDR1 SGHRS, CDR2 YFSETQ. The CDR3 region has the DNA TGCGCCAGCAGCCAACCGGGACTAGCCCATGAGCAGTTCTTC. This sequence encodes CASSQPGLAHEQFF.

Ten or more counts support this clonotype. This rearrangement joins TRBV4-1 to TRBJ2-3; 10 bases match TRBD2. The CDR3 spans 17 residues. The germline CDR1 and CDR2 sequences are MGHRA and YSYEKL. V lost 3 bases to trimming and J lost 5 bases; unmatched junction nucleotides: 11. The CDR3 here is CASSQGPAAGGQDTQYF. CDR3 sequence (DNA): TGCGCCAGCAGCCAGGGACCGGCAGCGGGGGGGCAAGATACGCAGTATTTT.

This clonotype was counted at least ten times. This sequence joins TRBV5-1 and TRBJ2-3; D unresolved. Trimming cost V 4 bases and J 1 base, with 13 bases left between them. Germline values: CDR1 SGHRS, CDR2 YFSETQ. The CDR3 sequence is 15 residues long. CDR3 protein: CASSSLSVGTDTQYF. The CDR3 nucleotides are TGCGCCAGCAGCAGCTTAAGCGTTGGCACAGATACGCAGTATTTT.

This clonotype was observed at least ten times. The V and J genes are TRBV18 and TRBJ1-1; no clear D. Germline-derived CDR1 and CDR2 are KGHSH and LQKENI. V dropped 6 bases and J dropped 0 bases, with 8 bases sitting between them. The CDR3 contains 13 residues. The CDR3 here is CASSDGMNTEAFF. The CDR3 DNA sequence: TGTGCCAGCTCGGACGGTATGAACACTGAAGCTTTCTTT.

This clonotype is medium-sized. At one of its ends the junction is not consistent with the germline gene, which may arise from a read error. The gene calls are TRBV4-3 and TRBJ2-3; D is unresolved. The CDR3 consists of 13 residues. Per germline, CDR1 LGHNA and CDR2 YSLEER. Here the CDR3 DNA reads TGCGCCAGCAGTCAAGATCTCCAGAATACGCAGTATTTT. This gives the protein CASSQDLQNTQYF.

This clonotype has at least ten counts. The chain links TRBV4-3 to TRBJ2-1; no firm D call. Germline-derived CDR1 and CDR2 are LGHNA and YSLEER. Trimming removed 3 bases from V and 8 bases from J, with 14 bases in between. The CDR3 loop spans 14 amino acids. CDR3 nucleotide sequence: TGCGCCAGCAGCCAGAGTACTTTTATGGATGAGCAGTTCTTC. It specifies CASSQSTFMDEQFF.

By its share, this clonotype is medium-sized. The chain combines TRBV5-1 with TRBJ2-5, with D possibly being TRBD2 (5 bases). V lost 7 bases and J lost 3, with 16 bases in between. Germline V gene lookup returns CDR1 SGHRS and CDR2 YFSETQ. This CDR3 contains 14 residues. The CDR3 loop is CASSLLSGEETQYF. In DNA, the CDR3 is TGCGCCAGCTCCCTACTGAGCGGAGAAGAGACCCAGTACTTC.

This clonotype has ten or more counts. V gene TRBV29-1 combines with J gene TRBJ1-4; TRBD1 might be the D (6 bases). Trimming took 6 bases from V and 5 from J, leaving 10 bases between them. The CDR3 spans 12 residues. CDR1 SQVTM and CDR2 ANQGSEA come from the germline V gene. The CDR3 spells CSVKGGNEKLFF. The DNA of the CDR3 is TGCAGCGTCAAGGGGGGAAATGAAAAACTGTTTTTT.

This clonotype was picked up many times. CDR3: CSVRTGGVNEQFF. In nucleotides, the CDR3 is TGCAGCGTCAGGACAGGGGGGGTCAATGAGCAGTTCTTC. V is TRBV29-1 and J is TRBJ2-1, with TRBD1 matching over 10 bases. Losses at the gene ends were 6 bases for V and 6 bases for J; bases not matched to a gene: 5. The CDR3 consists of 13 residues. Germline V gene sequence: CDR1 SQVTM, CDR2 ANQGSEA.

In this sample, this clonotype turned up many times. The chain couples TRBV29-1 to TRBJ1-1; D is unclear. The CDR3 loop spans 11 amino acids. Germline V gene data show CDR1 as SQVTM and CDR2 as ANQGSEA. Between the trimmed V and J ends, which lost 4 bases and 1 base, there was a span of 4 bases. Here the CDR3 reads CSVAENTEAFF. The CDR3 bases are TGCAGCGTTGCTGAGAACACTGAAGCTTTCTTT.

The rearrangement joins TRBV5-8 to TRBJ2-7; D is unclear. From germline, CDR1 is SGHTS and CDR2 YDEGEE. The CDR3 length is 12 residues. Between the trimmed V and J ends, which lost 1 base and 6 bases, there was a span of 8 bases. In DNA, the CDR3 is TGTGCCAGCAGCTTGCTAAGAGGCGAGCAGTACTTC. Translation: CASSLLRGEQYF. Based on the CDR3 plus reference TRBV5-8 and TRBJ2-7, the full variable domain is EAGVTQSPTHLIKTRGQQATLRCSPISGHTSVYWYQQALGLGLQFLLWYDEGEERNRGNFPPRFSGRQFPNYSSELNVNALELEDSALYLCASSLLRGEQYFGPGTRLTVT.

This clonotype was observed many times. V is TRBV28 and J is TRBJ2-5; 7 positions agree with TRBD1. The CDR3 contains 18 residues. Trimming took 5 bases from V and 4 from J; bases not matched to a gene: 19. From germline, CDR1 is MDHEN and CDR2 SYDVKM. The CDR3 DNA reads TGTGCCAGCAGTCCGTGGGGTGTAAGGACAGGCGGCCGAGAGACCCAGTACTTC. Translation: CASSPWGVRTGGRETQYF.

The J gene is TRBJ1-4, the V gene TRBV4-3; D is undetermined. CDR3 length: 15 residues. Germline V gene sequence: CDR1 LGHNA, CDR2 YSLEER. The ends were cut back, 5 bases at V and 4 bases at J, with 14 bases in the middle. CDR3 in amino acids: CASSSRADRNEKLFF. In nucleotides, the CDR3 is TGCGCCAGCAGCTCCCGCGCGGACCGTAATGAAAAACTGTTTTTT.

This clonotype was detected many times. Written as DNA, the CDR3 is TGTGCCAGCAGCAAAGGGACTAGCATCCATACGCAGTATTTT. This translates into CASSKGTSIHTQYF. The chain joins TRBV21-1 to TRBJ2-3. TRBV21-1 is tagged as a pseudogene. The CDR3 is 14 amino acids.

In its sample, this clonotype was seen many times. V and J are TRBV7-2 and TRBJ2-5; possibly TRBD1 for D (7 bases). Germline V gene lookup returns CDR1 SGHTA and CDR2 FQGNSA. The CDR3 sequence is 15 residues long. The V gene lost 5 bases and the J gene lost 2 bases, with 15 bases spanning the gap. In nucleotides, the CDR3 is TGTGCCAGCAGCCCGAGGGGGCTAGCGCAAGAGACCCAGTACTTC. This encodes CASSPRGLAQETQYF.

In its sample, this clonotype ranks as medium-sized (0.01 to 0.1%). This chain links TRBV2 with TRBJ1-2; D is unclear. Germline V gives CDR1 SNHLY, CDR2 FYNNEI. V lost 9 bases and J lost 13, with 18 bases in between. The CDR3 spans 11 residues. CDR3 nucleotide sequence: TGTGCCAGGATGGTTGCGGGCACGGGCACCTTC. This encodes CARMVAGTGTF.

This clonotype was found many times. The rearrangement links TRBV6-2 or TRBV6-3 to TRBJ2-7; D perhaps matches TRBD1 (5 bases). The CDR3 contains 13 residues. The ends were cut back, 5 bases at V and 7 bases at J, with 15 bases in the middle. In germline, CDR1 is MNHEY, CDR2 SVGEGT. CDR3 residues: CASSPRQGSEQYF. The CDR3 DNA follows: TGTGCCAGCAGTCCTCGCCAGGGTTCGGAGCAGTACTTC.

This chain uses TRBV5-4 with TRBJ2-5; TRBD2 is a possible D gene (5 bases). V dropped 4 bases and J dropped 5 bases, with 18 bases sitting between them. CDR3 length equals 15 residues. Germline V gives CDR1 SGHNT, CDR2 YYREEE (reference sequence). The CDR3 nucleotides are TGTGCCAGCAGCCAGCCAGGCACCCGGAGGGAGACCCAGTACTTC. Protein product: CASSQPGTRRETQYF.

This clonotype was seen ten or more times. The chain links TRBV29-1 to TRBJ1-4, with a weak D call TRBD1 (5 bases). V lost 6 bases to trimming and J lost 3 bases, with 8 bases between them. The CDR3 consists of 12 residues. The germline V gene has CDR1 SQVTM and CDR2 ANQGSEA. As DNA, the CDR3 is TGCAGCGTGACAGCTTCTAATGAAAAACTGTTTTTT. Translating it yields CSVTASNEKLFF.

This clonotype has a count of ten or more. The V gene is TRBV6-4, the J gene TRBJ2-1; D gene uncertain. V was clipped by 4 bases and J by 10 bases, with 17 bases between them. This CDR3 region has 14 residues. Germline values: CDR1 MRHNA, CDR2 SNTAGT. The CDR3 spells CASSGGSNVGEQFF. CDR3 bases: TGTGCCAGCAGTGGGGGATCCAACGTCGGGGAGCAGTTCTTC.

This clonotype was seen at least ten times. This sequence joins TRBV30 and TRBJ2-7, with 8 positions matching TRBD1. CDR1 GTSNPN and CDR2 SVGIG come from the germline V gene (reference sequence). This CDR3 has 14 amino acids. V lost 1 base to trimming and J lost 2 bases; unmatched junction nucleotides: 4. In nucleotides, the CDR3 is TGTGCCTGGAGTGACCCGGGACAGGCCTACGAGCAGTACTTC. It is translated as CAWSDPGQAYEQYF.

This clonotype has at least ten counts. The chain is built from TRBV7-9 and TRBJ1-2; no reliable D call. Looked up from germline, CDR1 is SEHNR and CDR2 is FQNEAQ (reference sequence). The CDR3 has 11 residues. Trimming took 6 bases from V and 8 from J, leaving 10 bases between them. The CDR3 sequence is CASREGSGYTF. The CDR3 DNA reads as TGTGCCAGCAGGGAGGGATCCGGCTACACCTTC.